The clone carrying this TCR beta chain was picked up a small number of times. Antigen specificity is unknown. The data derive from a study of T cell responses to AZD1222 COVID-19 vaccine. General study findings and limits: At 160-218 and 743-854, vaccine-associated CD4 TCRs were dominant, and they spanned spike. Nearly half of spike-specific TCRs reportedly go after variant regions that carry no mutations. Recipients of two AZD1222 doses showed rising Spike-specific TCR breadth and depth. The study sampled repertoires only after the peak T cell response.

V was trimmed by 8 bases and J by 2 bases, leaving 7 bases between them. This CDR3 is 12 amino acids long. Germline CDR1 MGHDK, CDR2 SYGVNS. Some clones are missing from TCRdb's copy, which holds only in-frame ones; the method was immunoSEQ multiplex PCR. The sample has more than 150,000 clones, approximately 91% seen once. J is TRBJ1-3 and V is TRBV25-1; D remains ambiguous. Sequencing was performed on peripheral blood, taken on day 0 of AZD1222 vaccination. The TCR originated in an adult in good health. CDR3 in DNA: TGTGCCAGCCACCCACCTGGAAACACCATATATTTT. Protein product: CASHPPGNTIYF.